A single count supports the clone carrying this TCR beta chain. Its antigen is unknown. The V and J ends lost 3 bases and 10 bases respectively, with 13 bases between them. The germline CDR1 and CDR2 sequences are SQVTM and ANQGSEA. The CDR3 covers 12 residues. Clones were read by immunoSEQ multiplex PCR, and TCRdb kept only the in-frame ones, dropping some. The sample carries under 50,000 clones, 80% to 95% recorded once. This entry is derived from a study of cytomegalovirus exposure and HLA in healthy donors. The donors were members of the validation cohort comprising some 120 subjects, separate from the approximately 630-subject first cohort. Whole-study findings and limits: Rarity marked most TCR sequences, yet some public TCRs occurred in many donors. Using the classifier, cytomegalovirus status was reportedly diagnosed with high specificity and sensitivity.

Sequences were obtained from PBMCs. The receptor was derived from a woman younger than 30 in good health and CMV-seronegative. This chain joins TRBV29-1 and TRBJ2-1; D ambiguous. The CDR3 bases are TGCAGCGTTGATACGCGTCAAGTAGAGCAGTTCTTC. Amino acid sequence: CSVDTRQVEQFF.